The rows below give T cell receptor beta chains drawn from one sample of a study of vaccination and CD4 T cells after COVID-19. What these receptors recognize is not known. TCRdb re-derived calls from the PCR reads in MiXCR, one entry per CDR3 protein. Among about 15,000 distinct CDR3 sequences listed, approximately 28% were seen once. Sequencing used cultured CD4+ T cells from blood. Receptors originate from a human donor with COVID-19. CDR3s include the opening cysteine and the closing phenylalanine or tryptophan. D genes are given only for firm matches. Size is stated for part of the rows, as once, few or many counts, or as a class when the clone is expanded.

d_gene	v_gene	abundance	j_gene	CDR3aa	CDR3nt
TRBD1	TRBV6-1	NA	TRBJ1-6	CASSENRGNSPLHF	TGTGCCAGCAGTGAAAACAGGGGCAATTCACCCCTCCACTTT
NA	TRBV6-5	NA	TRBJ2-1	CASSYGFMRGNNEQFF	TGTGCCAGCAGTTATGGGTTCATGAGGGGGAACAATGAGCAGTTCTTC
TRBD2	TRBV18	NA	TRBJ2-6	CASSPEGGNPGANVLTF	TGTGCCAGCTCACCTGAGGGAGGGAATCCTGGGGCCAACGTCCTGACTTTC
TRBD1	TRBV10-2	NA	TRBJ2-6	CASNPGQAIRANVLTF	TGCGCCAGCAACCCGGGACAGGCGATTCGGGCCAACGTCCTGACTTTC
NA	TRBV5-4	NA	TRBJ1-6	CASSLEPGNSPLHF	TGTGCCAGCAGCTTGGAACCAGGAAATTCACCCCTCCACTTT
TRBD2	TRBV12-3/TRBV12-4	NA	TRBJ2-1	CASSLWRGTYNEQFF	TGTGCCAGCAGTTTATGGCGGGGGACCTACAATGAGCAGTTCTTC
TRBD1	TRBV7-3	NA	TRBJ2-2	CASSQTGGNTGELFF	TGTGCCAGCAGCCAGACAGGGGGAAACACCGGGGAGCTGTTTTTT
NA	TRBV6-5	few	TRBJ1-2	CASSYMEDYGYTF	TGTGCCAGCAGTTACATGGAGGACTATGGCTACACCTTC
TRBD1	TRBV19	NA	TRBJ2-7	CASSIIPTARTGPYEQYF	TGTGCCAGTAGTATCATCCCGACGGCGAGGACAGGGCCTTACGAGCAGTACTTC
TRBD2	TRBV7-9	NA	TRBJ2-3	CASSTTSGGTLGTDTQYF	TGTGCCAGCAGCACAACTAGCGGGGGGACCCTCGGCACAGATACGCAGTATTTT
NA	TRBV5-1	NA	TRBJ2-5	CASSFVFQETQYF	TGCGCCAGCAGCTTCGTCTTCCAAGAGACCCAGTACTTC
TRBD1	TRBV19	few	TRBJ2-5	CASSTGTGVLETQYF	TGTGCCAGTAGTACCGGGACAGGGGTGCTTGAGACCCAGTACTTC
TRBD2	TRBV2	few	TRBJ2-5	CASSERAGGHGETQYF	TGTGCCAGCAGTGAACGGGCGGGGGGCCATGGGGAGACCCAGTACTTC
NA	TRBV29-1	NA	TRBJ2-2	CSVGPNTGELFF	TGCAGCGTTGGGCCGAACACCGGGGAGCTGTTTTTT
TRBD2	TRBV27	few	TRBJ2-1	CASRERGTYNEQFF	TGTGCCAGCAGGGAGCGGGGGACCTACAATGAGCAGTTCTTC
TRBD1	TRBV7-2	NA	TRBJ1-4	CASSFTGTGDGKLFF	TGTGCCAGCAGTTTTACCGGGACAGGGGACGGAAAACTGTTTTTT
NA	TRBV21-1	few	TRBJ2-1	CASSARSGTGQRSYNEQFF	TGTGCCAGCAGCGCCAGGTCCGGGACAGGGCAACGCTCCTACAATGAGCAGTTCTTC
TRBD1	TRBV28	NA	TRBJ1-3	CASTTGTGEVFSGNTIYF	TGTGCCAGCACCACCGGGACAGGGGAGGTTTTTTCTGGAAACACCATATATTTT
TRBD2	TRBV2	NA	TRBJ2-7	CASRSLAGGYEQYF	TGTGCCAGCAGGTCCCTAGCGGGGGGTTACGAGCAGTACTTC
NA	TRBV7-9	NA	TRBJ2-2	CASSSGSGELFF	TGCGCCAGCTCTTCGGGCTCCGGGGAGCTGTTTTTT
TRBD1	TRBV29-1	few	TRBJ2-2	CSVDYQGAGELFF	TGCAGCGTTGATTACCAGGGGGCCGGGGAGCTGTTTTTT
TRBD2	TRBV7-8	few	TRBJ2-5	CASSRSGGPPGETQYF	TGTGCCAGCAGCCGAAGCGGGGGGCCACCGGGGGAGACCCAGTACTTC
NA	TRBV7-9	few	TRBJ1-1	CASMLWAGFGAFF	TGTGCCAGCATGCTTTGGGCAGGGTTTGGAGCTTTCTTT
TRBD1	TRBV11-2	NA	TRBJ2-2	CASSLFGAGGNTGELFF	TGTGCCAGCAGCCTATTCGGGGCAGGGGGAAACACCGGGGAGCTGTTTTTT
NA	TRBV20-1	NA	TRBJ2-3	CSAVRDSTDTQYF	TGCAGTGCCGTGCGGGACAGCACAGATACGCAGTATTTT
NA	TRBV20-1	NA	TRBJ2-3	CSASRTTDTQYF	TGCAGTGCTAGCCGGACCACGGATACGCAGTATTTT
TRBD1	TRBV25-1	NA	TRBJ2-3	CASSEDRAATDTQYF	TGTGCCAGCAGTGAGGACAGGGCTGCTACAGATACGCAGTATTTT
NA	TRBV5-4	NA	TRBJ1-2	CASSLDVGGSYGYTF	TGTGCCAGCAGCTTGGACGTCGGGGGTAGTTATGGCTACACCTTC
TRBD1	TRBV18	NA	TRBJ1-1	CASSPYRGNTEAFF	TGTGCCAGCTCACCTTACAGGGGAAACACTGAAGCTTTCTTT
TRBD2	TRBV7-8	NA	TRBJ2-1	CASSPGVAGGRYEQFF	TGTGCCAGCAGCCCTGGGGTAGCGGGGGGGAGATATGAGCAGTTCTTC
TRBD1	TRBV10-3	few	TRBJ2-3	CAISAVPGQGDTQYF	TGTGCCATCAGTGCCGTCCCGGGACAGGGAGATACGCAGTATTTT
NA	TRBV2	medium-sized	TRBJ1-5	CASSEAAGGGGGPQHF	TGTGCCAGCAGTGAAGCGGCTGGGGGCGGGGGGGGGCCCCAGCATTTT
NA	TRBV2	NA	TRBJ2-1	CASGSRSSYNEQFF	TGTGCCAGCGGGAGTCGAAGCTCCTACAATGAGCAGTTCTTC
NA	TRBV12-3/TRBV12-4	few	TRBJ2-7	CASHDSVYEQYF	TGTGCCAGCCACGACTCGGTCTACGAGCAGTACTTC
TRBD1	TRBV20-1	NA	TRBJ2-7	CSARDQGTEQKYF	TGCAGTGCTAGAGATCAGGGGACAGAGCAGAAGTACTTC
NA	TRBV7-9	medium-sized	TRBJ2-5	CASSLQTGLETQYF	TGTGCCAGCAGCTTACAGACAGGCTTAGAGACCCAGTACTTC
NA	TRBV19	few	TRBJ1-5	CASSSNRVGNQPQHF	TGTGCCAGTAGTAGCAACAGGGTCGGCAATCAGCCCCAGCATTTT
NA	TRBV30	NA	TRBJ1-1	CAWSVSRDSEAFF	TGTGCCTGGAGTGTGAGCAGAGACTCTGAAGCTTTCTTT
NA	TRBV7-7	few	TRBJ2-5	CASSATSIRETQYF	TGTGCTAGCAGCGCTACCAGTATACGAGAGACCCAGTACTTC
TRBD2	TRBV7-9	few	TRBJ2-5	CASSLGTSGVRGQYF	TGTGCCAGCAGCTTAGGTACTAGCGGGGTACGGGGCCAGTACTTC
NA	TRBV6-5	NA	TRBJ1-3	CASSYSAGRPGNTIYF	TGTGCCAGCAGTTACAGTGCGGGGCGGCCTGGGAACACCATATATTTT
NA	TRBV30	NA	TRBJ2-7	CAGKSLGRPYEQYF	TGTGCCGGAAAGAGTCTTGGGAGGCCGTACGAGCAGTACTTC
TRBD1	TRBV12-3/TRBV12-4	NA	TRBJ2-6	CASSLVSRTGVFSGANVLTF	TGTGCCAGCAGTTTAGTCAGTCGGACAGGGGTTTTCTCTGGGGCCAACGTCCTGACTTTC
NA	TRBV11-2	NA	TRBJ2-7	CASSTLFQPYEQYF	TGTGCCAGCAGCACGTTGTTCCAACCCTACGAGCAGTACTTC
TRBD2	TRBV19	NA	TRBJ2-1	CASGGLAGVVSYNEQFF	TGTGCCAGTGGGGGACTAGCGGGGGTTGTCTCCTACAATGAGCAGTTCTTC